This T cell receptor (beta chain) was obtained from a study of OX40 agonist ivuxolimab in advanced cancers. Germline V gives CDR1 MNHEY, CDR2 SMNVEV (reference sequence). The CDR3 is made up of 13 amino acids. V lost 5 bases, J lost 1 base, and 8 bases lay in between. Sequenced by immunoSEQ multiplex PCR; TCRdb stores in-frame clones only, minus some. The sample has roughly 50,000 clones, 85% to 95% seen once. This sequence joins TRBV27 and TRBJ1-1; no clear D gene. The receptor was isolated from an adult with an advanced solid tumor such as melanoma, head and neck, liver or kidney cancer. The sample was CD4+ or CD8+ T cells sorted from blood, taken in a trial of the OX40 agonist ivuxolimab. CDR3 protein: CASSNHRNTEAFF. The CDR3 DNA follows: TGTGCCAGCAGTAACCATAGGAACACTGAAGCTTTCTTT.